What follows describes a single T cell receptor (beta chain). What it recognizes is unknown. The sample belongs to a study of beta chain features in type 1 diabetes. Study information: Regarding age, gender and cell yields, patients proved similar to healthy donors. Broader study findings: Naive, central memory and regulatory TCRB repertoires appeared more similar among patients than healthy donors.

The CDR3 consists of 13 residues. The V gene lost 6 bases and the J gene lost 0 bases, with 8 bases spanning the gap. Germline V lookup: CDR1 GTSNPN, CDR2 SVGIG (reference sequence). Expressed TCRB transcripts were sequenced because the isolated RNA had all been reverse transcribed beforehand. Regulatory, naive and central memory T cell samples averaged around 3.5 million reads. Assay used: immunoSEQ multiplex PCR; TCRdb lists only in-frame clones, some missing. Among 140,000 to 150,000 clones, under 60% were seen once, and the ten largest hold around 0.43%. About 116 mL of blood, on average, came from one heparinised draw per donor.

V gene TRBV30 combines with J gene TRBJ1-4, with D tentatively TRBD1 (6 bases). The receptor's source is a man aged 18-30 years in good health. The specimen sequenced was Tregs from blood. CDR3: CACHRATNEKLFF. The CDR3, as DNA: TGTGCCTGCCACAGGGCAACTAATGAAAAACTGTTTTTT.